This T cell receptor (beta chain) derives from a study of blood T cell repertoires in COVID-19. About the research overall: Samples of COVID-19 (acute and convalescent) were obtained from the United States, Italy and Spain.

This clone came up once. Here immunoSEQ multiplex PCR was the method, and the copy in TCRdb shows in-frame clones only, minus some. The table records about 8,300 clones, over 75% of them present only once. Germline trimming cut 6 bases from V and 7 bases from J; bases unmatched to any gene: 0. The CDR3 covers 13 residues. CDR1 and CDR2 from the germline V gene are MNHEY and SVGAGI. Material for sequencing was peripheral blood. This sequence joins TRBV6-5 and TRBJ2-1; 13 bases agree with TRBD2. This clonotype was sampled from a human donor in a cohort sampled during active COVID-19. CDR3 sequence reads: CASRTSGRNEQFF. CDR3 DNA sequence: TGTGCCAGCAGGACTAGCGGGAGGAATGAGCAGTTCTTC.